One and the same sample provided the 18 T cell receptor beta chains below, sequenced in a study of CD8 T cells in ankylosing spondylitis. Study outcomes and limitations: What seemed typical of ankylosing spondylitis blood was a TCR beta motif built from under 10 highly homologous variants.

TCRdb re-derived calls from the 5' RACE reads in MiXCR, one entry per CDR3 protein. The repertoire includes around 770,000 distinct CDR3 sequences, 19% of them detected once, and about 20% sits in the top ten. These receptors have no identified antigens. The sample was blood, either unsorted or a sorted T cell fraction (not recorded which). The receptors stem from a male donor with ankylosing spondylitis.

This clonotype was seen more than once but under ten times. Here the CDR3 DNA reads TGCGCCAGCAGCGGGGGACTAGCGAGTGGGACAGATACGCAGTATTTT. This translates into CASSGGLASGTDTQYF. The genes are TRBV4-1 and TRBJ2-3; TRBD2 matches 10 bases. The germline V gene encodes CDR1 MGHRA and CDR2 YSYEKL. Germline trimming cut 5 bases from V and 3 bases from J; bases unmatched to any gene: 8. This CDR3 has 16 amino acids.

A few counts support this clonotype. The rearrangement links TRBV4-1 to TRBJ1-6; TRBD1 agrees at 7 bases. This CDR3 region has 15 residues. V was pared by 1 base and J by 7 bases, with 4 bases of the junction left unmatched. Germline CDR1 and CDR2: MGHRA and YSYEKL. This CDR3 reads CASSQGDRENSPLHF. As DNA, the CDR3 is TGCGCCAGCAGCCAAGGAGACAGGGAAAATTCACCCCTCCACTTT.

The V and J genes are TRBV6-2 or TRBV6-3 and TRBJ2-7; 8 bases map to TRBD1. Trimming cost V 4 bases and J 7 bases; bases outside gene matches: 15. The CDR3 consists of 16 residues. Germline-derived CDR1 and CDR2 are MNHEY and SVGEGT. CDR3 loop: CASSSSARGPAGEQYF. CDR3 DNA sequence: TGTGCCAGCAGTTCCTCCGCCAGGGGGCCGGCGGGGGAGCAGTACTTC.

This chain joins TRBV11-3 and TRBJ2-7; the D gene is possibly TRBD2 (5 bases). The CDR3 is 14 amino acids. V lost 4 bases, J lost 4 bases, and 14 bases lay in between. CDR1 and CDR2 from the germline V gene are SGHNT and YENEEA. The CDR3 sequence: CASSYEGQTYEQYF. The CDR3 bases are TGTGCCAGCAGCTACGAGGGTCAGACTTACGAGCAGTACTTC.

The genes are TRBV12-3 or TRBV12-4 and TRBJ2-7, with D tentatively TRBD1 (5 bases). Trimming pared 5 bases from V and 9 bases from J, leaving 17 bases between. The CDR3 loop spans 13 amino acids. The CDR3 DNA reads TGTGCCAGCAGTCCTACAGGTGGGCTTATGCAGTACTTC. Its protein product is CASSPTGGLMQYF.

The V and J genes are TRBV5-1 and TRBJ2-3; 12 bases fit TRBD2. The CDR3 spans 16 residues. Germline assignment: CDR1 SGHRS and CDR2 YFSETQ. The V segment lost 4 bases and the J segment 4 bases; nucleotides outside the gene matches: 7. CDR3 region: CASSPGGLAGPDTQYF. The CDR3 DNA reads as TGCGCCAGCAGCCCGGGCGGACTAGCGGGGCCAGATACGCAGTATTTT.

This clonotype was seen more than once but under ten times. The V call is TRBV7-8, the J call TRBJ2-1, with no clear D. V was trimmed by 1 base and J by 1 base, leaving 11 bases between them. This CDR3 region has 16 residues. Looked up from germline, CDR1 is SGHVS and CDR2 is FQNEAQ. The CDR3 reads CASSLEVPASYNEQFF. As DNA, the CDR3 is TGTGCCAGCAGCTTAGAGGTCCCAGCGTCCTACAATGAGCAGTTCTTC.

V is TRBV27 and J is TRBJ2-2; D possibly corresponds to TRBD2 (6 bases). There are 17 residues in the CDR3. Trimming took 3 bases from V and 8 from J, leaving 22 bases between them. CDR1 MNHEY and CDR2 SMNVEV come from the germline V gene (reference sequence). The CDR3 DNA reads as TGTGCCAGCAGTTTTACTGGACTACCTCTTAGGGAGGGGGAGCTGTTTTTT. It encodes CASSFTGLPLREGELFF.

This chain connects TRBV29-1 to TRBJ2-7; D gene unclear. V lost 6 bases, J lost 7 bases, and 16 bases lay in between. This CDR3 is built from 12 residues. Germline V gene lookup returns CDR1 SQVTM and CDR2 ANQGSEA. CDR3 sequence reads: CSVQSISREQYF. DNA of the CDR3: TGCAGCGTCCAAAGTATTAGTCGTGAGCAGTACTTC.

V is TRBV27 and J is TRBJ2-2; TRBD1 might be the D (6 bases). Germline V gene lookup returns CDR1 MNHEY and CDR2 SMNVEV (reference sequence). Trimming removed 6 bases from V and 4 bases from J, with 18 bases in between. CDR3 length: 16 amino acids. The CDR3 nucleotides are TGTGCCAGCAGGCTACAGGGAGTCGGAGGCACCGGGGAGCTGTTTTTT. Residues: CASRLQGVGGTGELFF.

In this sample, this clonotype turned up a few times. The V and J genes are TRBV29-1 and TRBJ2-5, with D perhaps TRBD2 (5 bases). The CDR3 covers 12 residues. CDR1 and CDR2 (germline): SQVTM, ANQGSEA. Deletions cut 6 bases from V and 9 bases from J, with 17 bases between. The CDR3 here is CSVRPEARAQYF. CDR3 nucleotide sequence: TGCAGCGTAAGACCGGAGGCGCGGGCCCAGTACTTC.

The rearrangement joins TRBV3-1 to TRBJ2-7; no clear D gene. The CDR3 runs to 14 residues. Germline V gene data show CDR1 as LGHDT and CDR2 as YNNKEL (reference sequence). V was clipped by 1 base and J by 5 bases, with 12 bases between them. CDR3 sequence (DNA): TGTGCCAGCAGCCAAGTGGGGATTGACGACGAGCAGTACTTC. Protein: CASSQVGIDDEQYF.

V and J are TRBV7-8 and TRBJ2-7, with D perhaps matching TRBD2 (6 bases). CDR1 is SGHVS, CDR2 FQNEAQ, per germline. The V end lost 1 base, the J end lost 3 bases, and 16 bases lay between the germline ends. There are 16 residues in the CDR3. CDR3 nucleotides: TGTGCCAGCAGCTTAGTTGACGGGGGACCCTTCTACGAGCAGTACTTC. Translated, it gives CASSLVDGGPFYEQYF.

This clonotype was counted a few times. This rearrangement joins TRBV5-6 to TRBJ2-1; 8 bases align to TRBD2. CDR3 length: 15 residues. Losses at the gene ends were 4 bases for V and 5 bases for J; bases not matched to a gene: 8. The germline V gene encodes CDR1 SGHDT and CDR2 YYEEEE. Written as DNA, the CDR3 is TGTGCCAGCAGCCTTCCCGGGACTAGGGACAATGAGCAGTTCTTC. Its protein product is CASSLPGTRDNEQFF. The full variable domain, rest sourced from reference TRBV5-6 and TRBJ2-1, is DAGVTQSPTHLIKTRGQQVTLRCSPKSGHDTVSWYQQALGQGPQFIFQYYEEEERQRGNFPDRFSGHQFPNYSSELNVNALLLGDSALYLCASSLPGTRDNEQFFGPGTRLTVL.

The sample holds a few counts of this clonotype. The chain couples TRBV24-1 to TRBJ2-1; D tentatively reads TRBD1 or TRBD2 (6 bases each). Deletions cut 5 bases from V and 4 bases from J, with 14 bases between. There are 15 residues in the CDR3. CDR1 and CDR2 from the germline V gene are KGHDR and SFDVKD. The CDR3 DNA sequence: TGTGCCACCAGTGGTTCGGGGGCTCTTTACAATGAGCAGTTCTTC. Amino acid sequence: CATSGSGALYNEQFF.

This chain links TRBV5-1 with TRBJ1-1, with D uncertain. Trimming removed 0 bases at V and 1 base at J, with 10 bases between. The germline gives CDR1 SGHRS, CDR2 YFSETQ. The CDR3 extends over 15 amino acids. In DNA form, the CDR3 reads TGCGCCAGCAGCTTGGAACTTAATAGGAACACTGAAGCTTTCTTT. Translated: CASSLELNRNTEAFF.

This clonotype has a count of ten or more. The J gene is TRBJ2-7, the V gene TRBV29-1, with TRBD1 identical over 7 bases. Germline CDR1 reads SQVTM; CDR2 reads ANQGSEA. The V segment lost 5 bases and the J segment 0 bases; nucleotides outside the gene matches: 1. The CDR3 totals 12 residues. This CDR3 is CSVWDSSYEQYF. CDR3 DNA: TGCAGCGTTTGGGACAGCTCCTACGAGCAGTACTTC.

The V and J genes are TRBV30 and TRBJ2-1, with 10 positions matching TRBD2. The CDR3 extends over 15 amino acids. Germline trimming cut 3 bases from V and 4 bases from J; bases unmatched to any gene: 6. Per the germline V gene, CDR1 is GTSNPN and CDR2 is SVGIG (reference sequence). The CDR3 nucleotides are TGTGCCTGGAGCCTTAGCGGGGGGCCTTACAATGAGCAGTTCTTC. It encodes CAWSLSGGPYNEQFF. The complete variable domain, with remaining parts taken from reference TRBV30 and TRBJ2-1, reads SQTIHQWPATLVQPVGSPLSLECTVEGTSNPNLYWYRQAAGRGLQLLFYSVGIGQISSEVPQNLSASRPQDRQFILSSKKLLLSDSGFYLCAWSLSGGPYNEQFFGPGTRLTVL.